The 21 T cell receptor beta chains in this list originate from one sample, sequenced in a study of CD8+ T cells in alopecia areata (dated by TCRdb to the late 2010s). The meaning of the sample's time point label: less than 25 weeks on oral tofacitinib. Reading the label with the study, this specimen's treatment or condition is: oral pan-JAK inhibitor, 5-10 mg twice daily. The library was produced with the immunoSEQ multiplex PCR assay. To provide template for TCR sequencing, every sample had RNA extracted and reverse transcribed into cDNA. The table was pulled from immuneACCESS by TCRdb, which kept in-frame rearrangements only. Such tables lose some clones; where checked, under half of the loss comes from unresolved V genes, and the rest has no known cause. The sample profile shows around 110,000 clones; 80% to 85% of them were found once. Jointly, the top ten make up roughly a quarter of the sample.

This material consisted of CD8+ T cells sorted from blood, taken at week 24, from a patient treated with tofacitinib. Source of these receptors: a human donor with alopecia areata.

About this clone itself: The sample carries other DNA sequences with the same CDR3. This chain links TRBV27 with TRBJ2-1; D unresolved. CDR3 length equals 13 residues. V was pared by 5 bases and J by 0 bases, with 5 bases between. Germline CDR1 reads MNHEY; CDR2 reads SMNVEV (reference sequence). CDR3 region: CASSLGSYNEQFF. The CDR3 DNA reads TGTGCCAGCAGTCTCGGCTCCTACAATGAGCAGTTCTTC.

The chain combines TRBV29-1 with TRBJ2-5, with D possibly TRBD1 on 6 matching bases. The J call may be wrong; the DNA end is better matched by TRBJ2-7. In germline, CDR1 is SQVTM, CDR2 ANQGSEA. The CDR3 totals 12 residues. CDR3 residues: CSVVQGNCEQYF. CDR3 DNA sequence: TGCAGCGTTGTACAGGGAAACTGCGAGCAGTACTTC.

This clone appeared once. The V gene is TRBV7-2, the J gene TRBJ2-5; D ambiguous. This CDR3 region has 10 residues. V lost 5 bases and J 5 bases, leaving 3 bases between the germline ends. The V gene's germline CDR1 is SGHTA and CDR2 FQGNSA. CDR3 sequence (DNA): TGTGCCAGCAGCACCGAGACCCAGTACTTC. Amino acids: CASSTETQYF.

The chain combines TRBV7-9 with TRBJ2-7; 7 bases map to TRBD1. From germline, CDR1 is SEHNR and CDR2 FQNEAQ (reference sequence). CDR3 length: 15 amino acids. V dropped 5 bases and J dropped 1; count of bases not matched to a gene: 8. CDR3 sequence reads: CASSPIGTASYEQYF. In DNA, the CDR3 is TGTGCCAGCAGCCCGATTGGGACAGCTTCCTACGAGCAGTACTTC.

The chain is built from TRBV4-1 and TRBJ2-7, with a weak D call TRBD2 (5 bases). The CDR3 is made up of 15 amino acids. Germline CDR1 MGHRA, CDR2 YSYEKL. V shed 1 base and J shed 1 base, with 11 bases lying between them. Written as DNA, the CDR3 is TGCGCCAGCAGCCAAGCGGACGGGGAATCCTACGAGCAGTACTTC. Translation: CASSQADGESYEQYF.

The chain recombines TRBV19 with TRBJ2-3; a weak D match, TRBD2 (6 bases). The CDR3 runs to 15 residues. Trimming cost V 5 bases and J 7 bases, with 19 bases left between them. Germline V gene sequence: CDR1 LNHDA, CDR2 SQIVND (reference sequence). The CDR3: CASSYTRLASNTQYF. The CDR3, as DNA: TGTGCCAGTAGTTACACCCGGCTAGCGTCAAATACGCAGTATTTT. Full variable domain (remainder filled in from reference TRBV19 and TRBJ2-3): DGGITQSPKYLFRKEGQNVTLSCEQNLNHDAMYWYRQDPGQGLRLIYYSQIVNDFQKGDIAEGYSVSREKKESFPLTVTSAQKNPTAFYLCASSYTRLASNTQYFGPGTRLTVL.

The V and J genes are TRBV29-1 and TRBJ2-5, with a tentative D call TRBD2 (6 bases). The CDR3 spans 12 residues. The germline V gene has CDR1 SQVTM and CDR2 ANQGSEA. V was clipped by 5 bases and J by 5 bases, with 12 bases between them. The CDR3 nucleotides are TGCAGCGTTATGCTAGCGTCGGAGACCCAGTACTTC. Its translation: CSVMLASETQYF.

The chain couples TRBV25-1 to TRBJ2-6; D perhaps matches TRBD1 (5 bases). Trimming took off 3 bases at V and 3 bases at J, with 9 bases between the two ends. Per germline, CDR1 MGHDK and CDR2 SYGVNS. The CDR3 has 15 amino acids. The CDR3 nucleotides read TGTGCCAGCAGTGACAGGGATTTTGGGGCCAACGTCCTGACTTTC. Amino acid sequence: CASSDRDFGANVLTF.

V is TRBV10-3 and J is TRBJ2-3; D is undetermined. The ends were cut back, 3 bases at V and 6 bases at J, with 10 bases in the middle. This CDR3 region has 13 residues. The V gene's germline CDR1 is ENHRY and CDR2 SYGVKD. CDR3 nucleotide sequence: TGTGCCATCAGTGACTCGACTTGGGATACGCAGTATTTT. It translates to CAISDSTWDTQYF.

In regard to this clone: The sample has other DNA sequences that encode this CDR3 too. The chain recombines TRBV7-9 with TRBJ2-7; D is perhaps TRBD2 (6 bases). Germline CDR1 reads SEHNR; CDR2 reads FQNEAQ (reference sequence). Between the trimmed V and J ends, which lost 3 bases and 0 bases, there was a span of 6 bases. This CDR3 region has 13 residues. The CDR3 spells CASSFGSSYEQYF. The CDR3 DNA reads TGTGCCAGCAGCTTCGGGAGCTCCTACGAGCAGTACTTC.

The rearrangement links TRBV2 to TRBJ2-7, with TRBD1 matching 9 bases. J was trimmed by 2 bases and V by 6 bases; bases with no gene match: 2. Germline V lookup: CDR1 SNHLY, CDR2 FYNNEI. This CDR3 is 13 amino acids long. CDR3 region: CASRRQGAYEQYF. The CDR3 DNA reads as TGTGCCAGCAGAAGACAGGGGGCCTACGAGCAGTACTTC.

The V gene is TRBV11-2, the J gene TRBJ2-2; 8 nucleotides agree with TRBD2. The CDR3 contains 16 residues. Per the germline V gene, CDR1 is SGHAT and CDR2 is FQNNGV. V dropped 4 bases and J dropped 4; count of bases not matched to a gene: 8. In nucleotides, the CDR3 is TGTGCCAGCAGCTCCCGGGGGAGCGGGGGCACCGGGGAGCTGTTTTTT. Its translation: CASSSRGSGGTGELFF.

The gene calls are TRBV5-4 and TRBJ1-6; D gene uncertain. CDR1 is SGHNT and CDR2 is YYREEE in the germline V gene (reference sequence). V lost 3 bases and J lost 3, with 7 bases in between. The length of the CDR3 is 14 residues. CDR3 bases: TGTGCCAGCAGCTCGGAGTTCTATAATTCACCCCTCCACTTT. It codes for CASSSEFYNSPLHF.

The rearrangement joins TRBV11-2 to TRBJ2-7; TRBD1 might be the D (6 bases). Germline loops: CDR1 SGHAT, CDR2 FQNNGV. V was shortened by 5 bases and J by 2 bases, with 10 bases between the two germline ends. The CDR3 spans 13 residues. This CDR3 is CASSRTVAYEQYF. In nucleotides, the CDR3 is TGTGCCAGCAGCCGGACAGTAGCCTACGAGCAGTACTTC.

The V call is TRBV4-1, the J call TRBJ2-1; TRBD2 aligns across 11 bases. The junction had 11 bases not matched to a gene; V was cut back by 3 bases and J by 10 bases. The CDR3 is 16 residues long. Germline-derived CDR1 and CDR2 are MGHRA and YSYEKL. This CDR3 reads CASSHLLAGVNYEQFF. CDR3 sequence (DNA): TGCGCCAGCAGCCATTTACTAGCGGGGGTTAACTACGAGCAGTTCTTC.

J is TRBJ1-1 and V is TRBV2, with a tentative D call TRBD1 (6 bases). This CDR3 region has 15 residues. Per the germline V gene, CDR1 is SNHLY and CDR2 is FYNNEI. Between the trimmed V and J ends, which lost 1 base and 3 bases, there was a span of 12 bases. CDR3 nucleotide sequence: TGTGCCAGCAGTGAAGGGGGGGGCGGCTACACTGAAGCTTTCTTT. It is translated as CASSEGGGGYTEAFF.

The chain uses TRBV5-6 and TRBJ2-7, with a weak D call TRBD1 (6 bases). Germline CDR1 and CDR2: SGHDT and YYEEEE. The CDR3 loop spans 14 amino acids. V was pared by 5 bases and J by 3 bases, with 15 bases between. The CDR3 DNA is TGTGCCAGCAGTTTTACCTTAGGGGGCTACGAGCAGTACTTC. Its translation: CASSFTLGGYEQYF.

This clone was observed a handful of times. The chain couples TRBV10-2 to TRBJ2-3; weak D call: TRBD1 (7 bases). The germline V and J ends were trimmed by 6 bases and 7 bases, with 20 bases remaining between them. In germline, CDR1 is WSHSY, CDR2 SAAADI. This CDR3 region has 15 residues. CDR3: CASSQSGGIANTQYF. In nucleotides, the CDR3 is TGCGCCAGCAGCCAGTCAGGGGGGATCGCAAATACGCAGTATTTT.

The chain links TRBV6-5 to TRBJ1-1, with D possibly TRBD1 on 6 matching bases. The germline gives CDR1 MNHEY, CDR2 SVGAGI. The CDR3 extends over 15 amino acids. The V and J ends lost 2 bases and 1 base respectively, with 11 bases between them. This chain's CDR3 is CASSYGGGGNTEAFF. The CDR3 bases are TGTGCCAGCAGTTACGGGGGGGGCGGGAACACTGAAGCTTTCTTT.

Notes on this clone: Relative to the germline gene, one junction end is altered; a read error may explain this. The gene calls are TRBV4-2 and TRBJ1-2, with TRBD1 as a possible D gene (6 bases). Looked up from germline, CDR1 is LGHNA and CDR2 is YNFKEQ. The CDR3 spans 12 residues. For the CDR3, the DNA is TGTGCCAGCAGCCAAACTGGCCGAGACAGGATTTTC. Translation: CASSQTGRDRIF.

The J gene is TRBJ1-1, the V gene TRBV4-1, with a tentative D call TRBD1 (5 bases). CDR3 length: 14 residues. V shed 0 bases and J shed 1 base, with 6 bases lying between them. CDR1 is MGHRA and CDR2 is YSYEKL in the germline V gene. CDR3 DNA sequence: TGCGCCAGCAGCCAAGAAGGGACGAACACTGAAGCTTTCTTT. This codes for CASSQEGTNTEAFF.